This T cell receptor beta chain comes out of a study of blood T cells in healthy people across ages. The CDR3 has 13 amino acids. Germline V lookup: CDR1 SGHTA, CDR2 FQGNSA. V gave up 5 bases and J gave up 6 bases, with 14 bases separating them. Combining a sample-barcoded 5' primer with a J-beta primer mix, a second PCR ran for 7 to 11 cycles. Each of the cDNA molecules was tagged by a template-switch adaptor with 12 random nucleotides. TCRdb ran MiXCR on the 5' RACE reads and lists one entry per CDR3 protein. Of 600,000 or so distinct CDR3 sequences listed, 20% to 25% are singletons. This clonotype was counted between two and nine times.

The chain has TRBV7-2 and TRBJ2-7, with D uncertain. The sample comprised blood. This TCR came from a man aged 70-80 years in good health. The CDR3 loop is CASSNASPLEQYF. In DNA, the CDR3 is TGTGCCAGCAGCAATGCTAGTCCCCTCGAGCAGTACTTC. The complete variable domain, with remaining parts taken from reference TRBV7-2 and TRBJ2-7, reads GAGVSQSPSNKVTEKGKDVELRCDPISGHTALYWYRQSLGQGLEFLIYFQGNSAPDKSGLPSDRFSAERTGGSVSTLTIQRTQQEDSAVYLCASSNASPLEQYFGPGTRLTVT.